This paragraph reports one T cell receptor beta chain. Its antigen is as yet unknown. This sample was taken from a study of graft-versus-host responses after intestinal transplantation. Study context: Recipients got multivisceral, liver-intestinal, or isolated intestinal transplants. Recipients uniformly received anti-thymocyte globulin induction, followed by tacrolimus and steroids for roughly 3 years. Study outcomes and limitations: Those patients showing graft-donor T cell macrochimerism displayed high graft-versus-host to host-versus-graft clonal ratios in allografts.

Measured with immunoSEQ multiplex PCR; TCRdb has only the in-frame clones, and not every one. The repertoire holds roughly 100,000 clones, with roughly 87% as singletons. The CDR3 consists of 14 residues. Per germline, CDR1 LNHNV and CDR2 YYDKDF (reference sequence). V lost 1 base and J lost 3, with 6 bases in between. Source: unstimulated CD4+ T cells sorted from spleen or lymph node cells, taken before intestinal transplant. This sequence was found in a human donor who received an intestinal transplant. This chain uses TRBV15 with TRBJ1-4; D ambiguous. CDR3 protein: CATSRAAANEKLFF. The CDR3 coding sequence is TGTGCCACCAGCAGAGCAGCAGCTAATGAAAAACTGTTTTTT. The variable domain in full, with the rest retrieved from reference TRBV15 and TRBJ1-4, is DAMVIQNPRYQVTQFGKPVTLSCSQTLNHNVMYWYQQKSSQAPKLLFHYYDKDFNNEADTPDNFQSRRPNTSFCFLDIRSPGLGDTAMYLCATSRAAANEKLFFGSGTQLSVL.